This T cell receptor beta chain was identified during a study of blood T cell repertoires in COVID-19. Study information: Acute and convalescent COVID-19 specimens originated in the United States, Italy and Spain. In each case, the material was cDNA or gDNA derived from T cells, B-cell-depleted T cells, or PBMCs.

Germline CDR1 and CDR2: MNHEY and SVGAGI. Trimming stripped 6 bases from V and 0 bases from J, with 10 bases between. The CDR3 totals 14 residues. Original analysis: Scientists estimated how many nucleated cells there were by amplifying reference gene primers. Assay used: immunoSEQ multiplex PCR; TCRdb lists only in-frame clones, some missing. The DNA was the basis for D and trimming; V, J and clone size are from that table. The sample lists some 130,000 clones, approximately 84% occurring once. The sequenced material came from peripheral blood. This clonotype was sampled from a human donor in a cohort sampled during active COVID-19. The chain recombines TRBV6-5 with TRBJ2-3; D is unresolved. CDR3 amino acids: CASSDWKSTDTQYF. DNA of the CDR3: TGTGCCAGCAGCGACTGGAAGAGCACAGATACGCAGTATTTT.